Listed here are 31 T cell receptor beta chains from one sample, sequenced in a study of blood T cell repertoires in COVID-19. Profiling relied on immunoSEQ multiplex PCR, and the TCRdb table lists in-frame clones only, not all of them. This sample yields 20,000 to 25,000 clones, of which 80% to 90% are seen a single time; just over 25% belongs to the top ten. What was sequenced was peripheral blood. The receptors were sampled from a human donor with active COVID-19. The donor label of this sample is uncertain.

This clone was picked up a small number of times. The V call is TRBV19, the J call TRBJ2-2; weak D call: TRBD2 (6 bases). The CDR3 is 15 amino acids. Per the germline V gene, CDR1 is LNHDA and CDR2 is SQIVND (reference sequence). V lost 0 bases and J lost 7, with 12 bases in between. CDR3 in DNA: TGTGCCAGTAGTATAGATCATCGGGAGTTCGGGGAGCTGTTTTTT. It specifies CASSIDHREFGELFF.

The V gene is TRBV6-2 or TRBV6-3, the J gene TRBJ2-7; 10 bases map to TRBD2. The CDR3 extends over 16 amino acids. CDR1 is MNHEY and CDR2 is SVGEGT in the germline V gene. V shed 5 bases, J shed 9 bases, and the junction held 16 bases outside the gene matches. The CDR3 bases are TGTGCCAGCAGTGACAGCGGGAGGGGCGGTTTGGTGAGGCAGTACTTC. Its protein is CASSDSGRGGLVRQYF.

The CDR3 DNA reads as TGTGCCAGCAGCCAAGAGGCCAGCACAGATACGCAGTATTTT. This sequence encodes CASSQEASTDTQYF. This sequence joins TRBV3-1 (or the pseudogene TRBV3-2) and TRBJ2-3; no clear D. With 0 bases removed from V and 0 bases from J, the gap between germline ends came to 4 bases. This CDR3 has 14 amino acids. Germline V gene lookup returns CDR1 LGHDT and CDR2 YNNKEL (reference sequence).

This chain connects TRBV20-1 to TRBJ2-2; 7 positions match TRBD2. Germline trimming cut 3 bases from V and 2 bases from J; bases unmatched to any gene: 9. This CDR3 region has 16 residues. Germline CDR1 is DFQATT and CDR2 is SNEGSKA (reference sequence). This CDR3 is CSASPGTTLNTGELFF. Here the CDR3 DNA reads TGCAGTGCTAGTCCCGGGACTACCCTAAACACCGGGGAGCTGTTTTTT.

The V gene is TRBV5-1, the J gene TRBJ2-5, with a possible D match to TRBD2 (5 bases). Per germline, CDR1 SGHRS and CDR2 YFSETQ. The CDR3 sequence is 13 residues long. V shed 0 bases and J shed 5 bases, with 8 bases lying between them. Written as DNA, the CDR3 is TGCGCCAGCAGCTTGGCGGGCGGGGAGACCCAGTACTTC. As protein: CASSLAGGETQYF.

The rearrangement uses TRBV5-1 and TRBJ1-6; D possibly corresponds to TRBD1 (6 bases). From germline, CDR1 is SGHRS and CDR2 YFSETQ. V was pared by 4 bases and J by 7 bases, with 12 bases between. The CDR3 loop spans 14 amino acids. CDR3 region: CASSPGQMNSPLHF. The CDR3, as DNA: TGCGCCAGCAGCCCAGGACAGATGAATTCACCCCTCCACTTT.

The chain uses TRBV6-2 or TRBV6-3 and TRBJ1-2, with a tentative D call TRBD1 (5 bases). The CDR3 is 15 amino acids. Germline CDR1 is MNHEY and CDR2 is SVGEGT. Between the trimmed V and J ends, which lost 5 bases and 8 bases, there was a span of 21 bases. CDR3 nucleotide sequence: TGTGCCAGCAGTGACCCCGACAAGGGGAGGAGCGGCTACACCTTC. It is translated as CASSDPDKGRSGYTF.

The chain employs TRBV7-8 and TRBJ2-4; 8 positions match TRBD2. The CDR3 runs 16 residues. The germline CDR1 and CDR2 sequences are SGHVS and FQNEAQ. V dropped 2 bases and J dropped 0; count of bases not matched to a gene: 3. As DNA, the CDR3 is TGTGCCAGCAGCTTATTAACTAGCGGAGCCAAAAACATTCAGTACTTC. Encoded protein: CASSLLTSGAKNIQYF.

The chain uses TRBV18 and TRBJ1-3, with unresolved D. V dropped 5 bases and J dropped 0 bases, with 8 bases sitting between them. Germline values: CDR1 KGHSH, CDR2 LQKENI. The CDR3 runs 14 residues. DNA of the CDR3: TGTGCCAGCTCAATACAGAGCTCTGGAAACACCATATATTTT. Translating gives CASSIQSSGNTIYF. Complete variable domain (other parts from reference TRBV18 and TRBJ1-3): NAGVMQNPRHLVRRRGQEARLRCSPMKGHSHVYWYRQLPEEGLKFMVYLQKENIIDESGMPKERFSAEFPKEGPSILRIQQVVRGDSAAYFCASSIQSSGNTIYFGEGSWLTVV.

The V call is TRBV19, the J call TRBJ1-1; 9 bases line up with TRBD1. The length of the CDR3 is 18 residues. Germline loops: CDR1 LNHDA, CDR2 SQIVND (reference sequence). V was clipped by 3 bases and J by 2 bases; unmatched bases: 13. CDR3 amino acids: CASSMPTGTGYFNTEAFF. The CDR3 DNA sequence: TGTGCCAGTAGTATGCCTACCGGGACAGGGTACTTCAACACTGAAGCTTTCTTT.

The V call is TRBV21-1, the J call TRBJ2-3; TRBD1 is the table's D call, not checked against the DNA. TRBV21-1 represents a pseudogene. This CDR3 is built from 16 residues. The CDR3 nucleotides read TGTGCCAGCAGCAAAGGGACAGGGGGCTCCACAGATACGCAGTATTTT. It specifies CASSKGTGGSTDTQYF.

V usage is TRBV11-2 and J usage is TRBJ2-2; TRBD2 aligns across 12 bases. The CDR3 has 18 residues. J gave up 5 bases and V 3 bases, and 10 bases lay outside the gene matches. Germline V gene lookup returns CDR1 SGHAT and CDR2 FQNNGV. CDR3 bases: TGTGCCAGCAGCTTGCGACTAGCGGGAGTCGAGGGGACCGGGGAGCTGTTTTTT. Its translation: CASSLRLAGVEGTGELFF.

The CDR3: CASSVLSTGELFF. CDR3 DNA: TGTGCCAGCAGCGTATTGAGCACCGGGGAGCTGTTTTTT. The V gene is TRBV9, the J gene TRBJ2-2; D is unclear. The CDR3 length is 13 residues. CDR1 and CDR2 from the germline V gene are SGDLS and YYNGEE. The V and J ends lost 1 base and 4 bases respectively, with 5 bases between them.

This chain joins TRBV11-3 and TRBJ2-7; 11 nucleotides align to TRBD2. CDR1 is SGHNT and CDR2 is YENEEA in the germline V gene. The CDR3 length is 15 residues. Losses at the gene ends were 1 base for V and 4 bases for J; bases not matched to a gene: 3. CDR3 region: CASSLVGTSGYEQYF. The DNA of the CDR3 is TGTGCCAGCAGCTTAGTTGGGACTAGCGGTTACGAGCAGTACTTC.

In nucleotides, the CDR3 is TGTGCCAGCAGCGGGAGGGTTGCGAACATTCAGTACTTC. Amino acid sequence: CASSGRVANIQYF. The rearrangement joins TRBV7-8 to TRBJ2-4, with TRBD2 matching 7 bases. CDR3 length equals 13 residues. V lost 5 bases and J lost 7; bases outside the gene matches: 5. Germline CDR1 and CDR2: SGHVS and FQNEAQ.

The chain joins TRBV7-8 to TRBJ1-5, with a weak D call TRBD1 (6 bases). This CDR3 contains 14 residues. Trimming removed 5 bases from V and 1 base from J, with 9 bases in between. Germline CDR1 and CDR2: SGHVS and FQNEAQ. In DNA, the CDR3 is TGTGCCAGCAGCCGAGACAGGAGCAATCAGCCCCAGCATTTT. It encodes CASSRDRSNQPQHF. The full variable domain, in which reference TRBV7-8 and TRBJ1-5 provide the parts outside the CDR3, is GAGVSQSPRYKVAKRGQDVALRCDPISGHVSLFWYQQALGQGPEFLTYFQNEAQLDKSGLPSDRFFAERPEGSVSTLKIQRTQQEDSAVYLCASSRDRSNQPQHFGDGTRLSIL.

V and J are TRBV3-1 (or the pseudogene TRBV3-2) and TRBJ2-1, with TRBD1 identical over 10 bases. Germline CDR1 LGHDT, CDR2 YNNKEL (reference sequence). V gave up 5 bases and J gave up 5 bases; unmatched junction bases: 6. CDR3 length: 15 amino acids. CDR3 in DNA: TGTGCCAGCAGCTCCCGGGACAGGGGCCACAATGAGCAGTTCTTC. Its protein product is CASSSRDRGHNEQFF.

CDR3 coding DNA: TGTGCCAGTAGTGTGGACAGGGGAAGAAGCACCGGGGAGCTGTTTTTT. Translating gives CASSVDRGRSTGELFF. V usage is TRBV19 and J usage is TRBJ2-2; 9 bases line up with TRBD1. The germline gives CDR1 LNHDA, CDR2 SQIVND (reference sequence). V trimming: 5 bases; J trimming: 4 bases; junction bases outside the gene matches: 8. There are 16 residues in the CDR3.

A single count supports this clone. This sequence joins TRBV19 and TRBJ1-3; unclear D gene. With 7 bases removed from V and 0 bases from J, the gap between germline ends came to 16 bases. Germline CDR1 and CDR2: LNHDA and SQIVND (reference sequence). The CDR3 is made up of 16 amino acids. The CDR3 reads CASTPLESYSGNTIYF. In DNA, the CDR3 is TGTGCCAGTACCCCCCTTGAGAGTTACTCTGGAAACACCATATATTTT.

V gene TRBV7-6 combines with J gene TRBJ2-7; the D gene is possibly TRBD2 (6 bases). CDR3 size: 15 residues. Looked up from germline, CDR1 is SGHVS and CDR2 is FNYEAQ. V was clipped by 1 base and J by 2 bases, with 12 bases between them. Written as DNA, the CDR3 is TGTGCCAGCAGCTTAGATCCCAGGGAGGCCTACGAGCAGTACTTC. Protein product: CASSLDPREAYEQYF.

The gene calls are TRBV19 and TRBJ2-3; possible D gene TRBD2, 7 bases. CDR1 LNHDA and CDR2 SQIVND come from the germline V gene (reference sequence). Between the trimmed V and J ends, which lost 9 bases and 2 bases, there was a span of 21 bases. This CDR3 is 16 amino acids long. This CDR3 reads CASSSSRGAPTDTQYF. DNA for the CDR3: TGTGCCAGCAGCTCAAGCCGGGGGGCCCCCACAGATACGCAGTATTTT.

The chain links TRBV18 to TRBJ2-2, with D possibly TRBD1 on 6 matching bases. V was pared by 2 bases and J by 0 bases, with 13 bases between. Germline CDR1 is KGHSH and CDR2 is LQKENI. This CDR3 spans 17 amino acids. CDR3 in DNA: TGTGCCAGCTCACCATTCCTACAGGGTTCGAACACCGGGGAGCTGTTTTTT. This sequence encodes CASSPFLQGSNTGELFF.

This clone came up once. This rearrangement joins TRBV28 to TRBJ2-7; tentative D call: TRBD2 (6 bases). The germline V gene encodes CDR1 MDHEN and CDR2 SYDVKM. Trimming cost V 6 bases and J 2 bases, with 17 bases left between them. This CDR3 has 15 residues. The CDR3 loop is CASRPTSSTAYEQYF. The CDR3 DNA reads TGTGCCAGCAGACCCACTAGCTCAACGGCCTACGAGCAGTACTTC.

This clone was recorded only once. V gene TRBV6-6 combines with J gene TRBJ1-4; 9 bases fit TRBD1. V shed 6 bases and J 3 bases; nucleotides not matched to a gene: 8. The CDR3 is 16 residues long. CDR1 MNHNY and CDR2 SVGAGI come from the germline V gene (reference sequence). CDR3 loop: CASRLQGAQANEKLFF. In DNA form, the CDR3 reads TGTGCCAGCAGATTACAGGGGGCGCAGGCTAATGAAAAACTGTTTTTT.

The chain recombines TRBV4-1 with TRBJ2-5; 7 nucleotides line up with TRBD1. Germline-derived CDR1 and CDR2 are MGHRA and YSYEKL. The V gene end was trimmed by 4 bases and the J gene end by 3 bases; junction bases not matched to a gene: 5. The CDR3 sequence is 14 residues long. The CDR3 DNA follows: TGCGCCAGCAGCCCGGGACAGACGAAAGAGACCCAGTACTTC. Translated: CASSPGQTKETQYF.

This chain's CDR3 is CASKADRVSEQYF. The CDR3 coding sequence is TGTGCCAGTAAAGCAGACAGGGTATCCGAGCAGTACTTC. The chain joins TRBV19 to TRBJ2-7; TRBD1 aligns across 7 bases. The CDR3 consists of 13 residues. Germline CDR1 and CDR2: LNHDA and SQIVND (reference sequence). J gave up 6 bases and V 7 bases, and 9 bases lay outside the gene matches.

This chain joins TRBV11-3 and TRBJ2-7, with a tentative D call TRBD2 (6 bases). Per germline, CDR1 SGHNT and CDR2 YENEEA. The CDR3 runs to 14 residues. Trimming removed 5 bases at V and 0 bases at J, with 11 bases between. CDR3 coding DNA: TGTGCCAGCAGCCTGCGGGGAGACTCCTACGAGCAGTACTTC. Protein sequence: CASSLRGDSYEQYF.

The V and J genes are TRBV19 and TRBJ1-2; 10 nucleotides line up with TRBD1. The ends lost 3 bases at V and 7 bases at J; junction bases unmatched: 5. The CDR3 has 14 residues. The germline gives CDR1 LNHDA, CDR2 SQIVND (reference sequence). CDR3 in DNA: TGTGCCAGTAGTATCGGGGACAGGGGTACTGGCTACACCTTC. Translating it yields CASSIGDRGTGYTF.

J is TRBJ1-2 and V is TRBV28, with D uncertain. CDR3 length: 11 residues. Germline CDR1 reads MDHEN; CDR2 reads SYDVKM. V lost 8 bases and J 7 bases, leaving 11 bases between the germline ends. The CDR3 region has the DNA TGTGCCAGCGGTGAAACGCGTGGCTACACCTTC. Amino acids: CASGETRGYTF.

The rearrangement joins TRBV19 to TRBJ1-2, with D hard to call. Germline values: CDR1 LNHDA, CDR2 SQIVND (reference sequence). V shed 9 bases and J shed 7 bases, with 30 bases lying between them. The CDR3 is 17 residues long. This CDR3 is CASLEDGFFSPRSGYTF. Written as DNA, the CDR3 is TGTGCCAGCTTGGAGGACGGATTTTTCTCCCCGCGAAGTGGCTACACCTTC. The full variable domain, in which reference TRBV19 and TRBJ1-2 provide the parts outside the CDR3, is DGGITQSPKYLFRKEGQNVTLSCEQNLNHDAMYWYRQDPGQGLRLIYYSQIVNDFQKGDIAEGYSVSREKKESFPLTVTSAQKNPTAFYLCASLEDGFFSPRSGYTFGSGTRLTVV.

This chain uses TRBV28 with TRBJ1-2; unclear D gene. Looked up from germline, CDR1 is MDHEN and CDR2 is SYDVKM. There are 16 residues in the CDR3. V was shortened by 4 bases and J by 7 bases, with 22 bases between the two germline ends. The CDR3 DNA follows: TGTGCCAGCAGTTCGTTCGGTGGCGGGCTAACGGGTGGCTACACCTTC. Translating it yields CASSSFGGGLTGGYTF.